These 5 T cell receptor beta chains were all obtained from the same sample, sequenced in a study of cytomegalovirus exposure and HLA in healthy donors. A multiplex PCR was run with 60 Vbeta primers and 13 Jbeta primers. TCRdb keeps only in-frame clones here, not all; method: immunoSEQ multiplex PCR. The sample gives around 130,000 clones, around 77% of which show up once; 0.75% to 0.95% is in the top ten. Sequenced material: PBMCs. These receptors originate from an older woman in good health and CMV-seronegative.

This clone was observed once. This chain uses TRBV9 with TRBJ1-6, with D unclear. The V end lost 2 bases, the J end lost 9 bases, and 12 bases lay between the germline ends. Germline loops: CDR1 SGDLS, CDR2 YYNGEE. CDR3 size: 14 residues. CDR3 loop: CASSVSPAGSPLHF. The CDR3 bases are TGTGCCAGCAGCGTGAGTCCGGCGGGTTCACCCCTCCACTTT.

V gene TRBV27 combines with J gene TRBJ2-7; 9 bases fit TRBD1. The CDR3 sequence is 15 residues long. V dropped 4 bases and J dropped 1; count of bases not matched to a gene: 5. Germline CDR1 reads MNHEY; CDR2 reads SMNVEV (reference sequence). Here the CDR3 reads CASSYLGQGSYEQYF. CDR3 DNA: TGTGCCAGCAGTTACCTTGGACAGGGGTCCTACGAGCAGTACTTC.

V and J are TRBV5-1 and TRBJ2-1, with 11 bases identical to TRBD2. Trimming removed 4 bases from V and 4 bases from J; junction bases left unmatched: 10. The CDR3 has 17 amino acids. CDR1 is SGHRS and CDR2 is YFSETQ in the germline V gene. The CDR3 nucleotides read TGCGCCAGCAGCAGGCTGATAGCGGGAGGGGGGTACAATGAGCAGTTCTTC. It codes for CASSRLIAGGGYNEQFF.

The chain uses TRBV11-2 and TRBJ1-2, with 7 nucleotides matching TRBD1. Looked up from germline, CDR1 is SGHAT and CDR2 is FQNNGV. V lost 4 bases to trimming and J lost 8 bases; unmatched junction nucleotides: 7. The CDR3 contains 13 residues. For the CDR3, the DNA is TGTGCCAGCAGCTACTCAGGGGGAAAGGGCTACACCTTC. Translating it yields CASSYSGGKGYTF.

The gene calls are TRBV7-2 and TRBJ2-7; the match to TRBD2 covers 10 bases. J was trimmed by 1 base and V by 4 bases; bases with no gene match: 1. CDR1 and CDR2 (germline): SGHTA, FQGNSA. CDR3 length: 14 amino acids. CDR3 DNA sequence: TGTGCCAGCAGCTATAGCGGGGGGTCCTACGAGCAGTACTTC. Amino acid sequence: CASSYSGGSYEQYF.